This T cell receptor (beta chain) was profiled in a study of T-cell memory formation after mild COVID-19. Overall study findings and caveats: CD4+ bias marked clones expanding day 15 to 37, unlike balanced contracting clones.

TCRdb recomputed calls from the 5' RACE reads with MiXCR, one row per CDR3 protein. The sample has 13,000 or so distinct CDR3 sequences; approximately 12% are singletons. This clonotype showed up many times. Its antigen is undetermined. The V gene's germline CDR1 is LGHDT and CDR2 YNNKEL (reference sequence). The CDR3 sequence is 13 residues long. The V end lost 0 bases, the J end lost 9 bases, and 11 bases lay between the germline ends. This sequence was found in an adult woman who had mild COVID-19 (a few samples of this study predate the infection). Cell type and time point are not known. Sequences were obtained from PBMCs or a T cell subset sorted from them (not recorded which). The V gene is TRBV3-1, the J gene TRBJ1-1, with D maybe TRBD1 (5 bases). CDR3 sequence (DNA): TGTGCCAGCAGCCAAGACCAGGACATCAAAGCTTTCTTT. This encodes CASSQDQDIKAFF.